This T cell receptor beta chain came from a study of blood T cell repertoires in COVID-19. V gave up 6 bases and J gave up 7 bases; unmatched junction bases: 7. This CDR3 has 14 residues. Germline V gene data show CDR1 as MDHEN and CDR2 as SYDVKM. Profiled with immunoSEQ multiplex PCR; TCRdb holds only in-frame clones, not every one. Among some 150,000 clones listed, approximately 90% were seen once. This TCR was sampled from a woman aged 55-70 years with active COVID-19. This chain joins TRBV28 and TRBJ1-3; TRBD1 matches 9 bases. The specimen sequenced was peripheral blood. The CDR3 DNA is TGTGCCAGCAGCCTCTTAACAGGGGGCAACACCATATATTTT. This translates into CASSLLTGGNTIYF.